This T cell receptor (beta chain) was recorded in a study of CXCR3-negative and CXCR3-positive naive CD8 T cells. Points from the study as a whole: Higher TRB CDR3 hydrophobicity marked CXCR3-positive naive cells relative to CXCR3-negative naive cells. Both naive subsets, CXCR3-negative and CXCR3-positive, displayed similar TRBV-TRBJ usage, unlike memory cells.

In preparing the TRB cDNA libraries, 5' RACE with UMI labels was used. TCRdb re-called the 5' RACE reads and catalogs CDR3 proteins one per entry, DNA excluded. This sample's table reports around 63,000 distinct CDR3 sequences. Concerning this clonotype: Antigen specificity is unknown.

The receptor was isolated from a human donor in good health. Some clones in this sample may be carry-over from other donors' samples. Material for sequencing was naive CXCR3+ CD8+ T cells from blood. Subset noted: CD45RO-CCR7+CD27+CD95- naive CD8+ T cells expressing CXCR3 (TNR3+).

CDR3 region: CSGNGGGNNEQFF. V gene TRBV29-1 combines with J gene TRBJ2-1; the TCRdb call, TRBD1, lacks DNA for checking. CDR1 and CDR2 (germline): SQVTM, ANQGSEA. The CDR3 spans 13 residues.